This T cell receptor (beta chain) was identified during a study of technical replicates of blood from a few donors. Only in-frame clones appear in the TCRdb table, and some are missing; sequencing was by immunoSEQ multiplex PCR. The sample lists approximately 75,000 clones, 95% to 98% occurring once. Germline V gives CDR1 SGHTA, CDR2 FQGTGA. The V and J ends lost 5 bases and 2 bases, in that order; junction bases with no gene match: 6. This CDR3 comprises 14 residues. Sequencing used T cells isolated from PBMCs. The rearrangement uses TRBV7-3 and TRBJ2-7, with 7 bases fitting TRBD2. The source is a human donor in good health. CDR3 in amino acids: CASSLSGLPYEQYF. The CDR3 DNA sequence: TGTGCCAGCAGCCTTAGCGGGCTTCCCTACGAGCAGTACTTC.